This T cell receptor beta chain was sequenced for a study of blood T cell repertoires in COVID-19. Looking at the study overall: Donors in the United States, Italy and Spain gave samples during acute or convalescent COVID-19. Sample material is recorded as cDNA or gDNA derived from T cells, B-cell-depleted T cells, or PBMCs.

The CDR3 covers 15 residues. Trimming took 6 bases from V and 6 from J, leaving 17 bases between them. Per germline, CDR1 MNHEY and CDR2 SMNVEV (reference sequence). This table comes from immunoSEQ multiplex PCR, and its TCRdb copy is limited to in-frame clones, with some not included. The sample carries 80,000 or so clones, 90% recorded once. The chain recombines TRBV27 with TRBJ2-2; D is undetermined. Sequencing used peripheral blood. The TCR sequence derives from a woman between 45 and 65 years old in a cohort sampled during active COVID-19. Here the CDR3 reads CASRASWLEAGELFF. The CDR3 DNA reads as TGTGCCAGCAGAGCGTCTTGGCTTGAAGCCGGGGAGCTGTTTTTT.